Described below is a single T cell receptor beta chain sequence and its context. Given a much more abundant clone one base away, this may be a read error. No conserved phenylalanine or tryptophan ends this CDR3, so it is likely a read error. This specimen belongs to a study of molecular identifiers for immune sequencing clone quantification. The CDR3 is made up of 13 amino acids. V was clipped by 1 base and J by 6 bases, with 7 bases between them. CDR1 is MGHRA, CDR2 YSYEKL, per germline. TCRdb reprocessed the PCR reads via MiXCR and lists one record per CDR3 protein. The sample holds hundreds of thousands of distinct CDR3 sequences, about a fifth seen once.

This receptor was taken from a human donor in good health. Some libraries in this study had Jurkat cell RNA spiked in. This chain uses TRBV4-1 with TRBJ1-5; no clear D. The sequencing sample was made of naive CD8+ T cells from blood, with Jurkat cell RNA spiked in. This sample's subset: FACS-sorted CD8+CD4-CCR7+CD45RA+ naive T cells. As DNA, the CDR3 is TGCGCCAGCAGCCAAGGTGGTGGTCAGCCCCAGCATCTT. The encoded protein is CASSQGGGQPQHL.